This T cell receptor (beta chain) was captured by sequencing in a study of shared clonotypes between healthy human individuals. The CDR3 totals 14 residues. The germline V gene encodes CDR1 MDHEN and CDR2 SYDVKM. V was cut by 9 bases and J by 2 bases, with 16 bases left in between. Study-level findings and limits: The donor pool, a small one, limited the genetic and exposure-history diversity represented.

The table came from immunoSEQ multiplex PCR; TCRdb's copy has only in-frame clones and leaves some out. The repertoire has 850,000 to 1,100,000 clones, 60% to 80% of them found once; the top ten carry 0.89%. Comment on this clone: Its target is not known.

Sequencing used memory CD4+ T cells from PBMCs. Sample subset: CD45RA-negative fraction. The V and J genes are TRBV28 and TRBJ2-5; D may match TRBD1 or TRBD2 (6 bases each). The clonotype was recovered from a man aged 18 to 30 in good health. Some clones in this sample may be carry-over from other donors' samples. CDR3 region: CASYHGGRQETQYF. The CDR3 DNA sequence: TGTGCCAGTTACCACGGGGGCCGTCAAGAGACCCAGTACTTC.